These 8 T cell receptor beta chains came from one sample sequenced in a study of post-analysis software for immune sequencing data. Study-wide results and caveats: Controls showed lower frequencies than patients for roughly 5 TRBV segments, and TRBV5-6, TRBV5-1 and TRBV20-1 were among these.

Prepared TCR beta cDNA libraries contained unique molecular identifiers. MiXCR, run by TCRdb on the PCR reads, gives a single entry per CDR3 protein. The repertoire includes fewer than 850,000 distinct CDR3 sequences, about 45% of them detected once, and roughly 5.2% sits in the top ten. Their cognate antigens are unknown. The sequenced sample was blood. These receptor sequences come from a girl aged 10 to 17 with multiple sclerosis.

This clonotype was seen a few times. The rearrangement uses TRBV7-3 and TRBJ1-2; 9 nucleotides agree with TRBD1. The V segment lost 6 bases and the J segment 8 bases; nucleotides outside the gene matches: 13. This CDR3 region has 15 residues. Germline CDR1 SGHTA, CDR2 FQGTGA. The CDR3: CASRSITGGAKGYTF. CDR3 sequence (DNA): TGTGCCAGCAGGAGCATCACAGGGGGCGCGAAAGGCTACACCTTC.

The chain is built from TRBV2 and TRBJ1-6; the D is unclear. CDR3 size: 15 residues. The ends were cut back, 1 base at V and 6 bases at J, with 10 bases in the middle. CDR1 SNHLY and CDR2 FYNNEI come from the germline V gene. The CDR3 here is CASSEGPLRNSPLHF. CDR3 bases: TGTGCCAGCAGTGAAGGGCCCCTTCGTAATTCACCCCTCCACTTT.

V usage is TRBV7-6 and J usage is TRBJ1-1, with 10 positions matching TRBD1. This CDR3 comprises 18 residues. The germline CDR1 and CDR2 sequences are SGHVS and FNYEAQ. The V gene end was trimmed by 2 bases and the J gene end by 0 bases; junction bases not matched to a gene: 9. The CDR3 bases are TGTGCCAGCAGCTTATTGGGGGCGACAGGGGGCATGAACACTGAAGCTTTCTTT. Encoded protein: CASSLLGATGGMNTEAFF.

There are many counts of this clonotype. The chain couples TRBV5-1 to TRBJ2-7, with 9 bases lining up with TRBD1. V gave up 3 bases and J gave up 3 bases; unmatched junction bases: 7. CDR1 is SGHRS and CDR2 is YFSETQ in the germline V gene. The CDR3 contains 15 residues. The CDR3 is CASSSPGQGVYEQYF. In DNA form, the CDR3 reads TGCGCCAGCAGCTCGCCGGGACAGGGAGTCTACGAGCAGTACTTC.

This clonotype was counted a few times. The chain combines TRBV6-5 with TRBJ2-1; TRBD2 matches 15 bases. The trim removed 4 bases at V and 0 bases at J, leaving 7 bases unmatched. Germline loops: CDR1 MNHEY, CDR2 SVGAGI. The CDR3 length is 19 residues. The CDR3 sequence: CASSSGLAGGLSSYNEQFF. For the CDR3, the DNA is TGTGCCAGCAGTTCGGGACTAGCGGGAGGACTAAGCTCCTACAATGAGCAGTTCTTC.

This clonotype was counted at least ten times. The chain couples TRBV29-1 to TRBJ2-4; D is undetermined. Per the germline V gene, CDR1 is SQVTM and CDR2 is ANQGSEA. The ends were cut back, 1 base at V and 3 bases at J, with 4 bases in the middle. The CDR3 has 12 residues. The CDR3 bases are TGCAGCGTTGAAGGGAGCAAAAACATTCAGTACTTC. The encoded protein is CSVEGSKNIQYF.

The rearrangement links TRBV24-1 to TRBJ1-2; 9 bases are shared with TRBD1. The CDR3 contains 15 residues. Germline V gives CDR1 KGHDR, CDR2 SFDVKD. V dropped 4 bases and J dropped 4; count of bases not matched to a gene: 6. CDR3: CATSDPGQGIYGYTF. The CDR3 DNA follows: TGTGCCACCAGTGACCCCGGACAGGGGATCTATGGCTACACCTTC.

In this sample, this clonotype turned up a few times. V is TRBV12-3 or TRBV12-4 and J is TRBJ2-1, with TRBD2 matching over 9 bases. The CDR3 length is 17 residues. V lost 8 bases and J lost 3; bases outside the gene matches: 14. The CDR3 sequence: CASGGGRAPMDYNEQFF. The CDR3 DNA reads as TGTGCCAGCGGTGGCGGGAGGGCCCCAATGGACTACAATGAGCAGTTCTTC.